This T cell receptor beta chain was identified in a study of T cells in Graves' hyperthyroidism and ophthalmopathy. This clonotype was counted many times. Trimming removed 1 base from V and 6 bases from J, with 10 bases in between. The length of the CDR3 is 14 residues. CDR1 is SEHNR and CDR2 is FQNEAQ in the germline V gene (reference sequence). Researchers took RNA transcripts and amplified the TCR beta CDR3 regions from them. HTBI primers were used for first-round RT-PCR of the TCR CDR3. TCRdb reprocessed the multiplex PCR reads via MiXCR and lists one record per CDR3 protein. The profile covers 600,000 to 650,000 distinct CDR3 sequences, with 15% to 20% appearing a single time and 3% to 4.5% taken by the ten largest.

The chain carries TRBV7-9 and TRBJ2-1; D is unresolved. The sequence was obtained from a woman aged 25 to 39 with Graves' hyperthyroidism. Sequencing was performed on blood. The CDR3 region is CASSLGPVINEQFF. CDR3 bases: TGTGCCAGCAGCTTAGGTCCGGTGATCAATGAGCAGTTCTTC.